The rows below give T cell receptor beta chains drawn from one sample of a study of cytomegalovirus exposure and HLA in healthy donors. Sequencing was performed with immunoSEQ multiplex PCR; in TCRdb, only in-frame clones are kept and a portion is missing. The table lists under 95,000 clones, roughly 80% of them singletons. The sequencing input was PBMCs. The receptor source for this set is a male donor in good health and CMV-seronegative. CDR3s include the opening cysteine and the closing phenylalanine or tryptophan. The order of the fields is D gene, clone size, J gene, V gene, CDR3 protein, CDR3 DNA. D genes are given only for firm matches. Size values are once, few and many counts, or a class for expanded clones, and some rows have none.

>-|-|TRBJ1-1|TRBV6-1
CASRRGGQTEAFF
TGTGCCAGCAGGAGAGGGGGTCAAACTGAAGCTTTCTTT
>-|-|TRBJ2-5|TRBV7-9
CSSSLNRETQYF
TGTTCCAGCAGCTTAAACCGGGAGACCCAGTACTTC
>-|-|TRBJ1-1|TRBV28
CASSPGQQAFF
TGTGCCAGCAGTCCCGGACAGCAAGCTTTCTTT
>TRBD2|-|TRBJ2-7|TRBV5-8
CASSLARFGGVRYEQYF
TGTGCCAGCAGCTTGGCCCGGTTCGGGGGGGTCCGCTACGAGCAGTACTTC
>-|-|TRBJ1-2|TRBV4-1
CASSQVRGVDGYTF
TGCGCCAGCAGCCAAGTACGGGGGGTAGATGGCTACACCTTC
>-|-|TRBJ1-2|TRBV2
CASSPSQGLGGYTF
TGTGCCAGCAGCCCCTCCCAGGGTTTGGGCGGCTACACCTTC
>TRBD2|-|TRBJ2-1|TRBV2
CAGGLAVSAYNEQFF
TGTGCCGGTGGACTAGCGGTCTCCGCCTACAATGAGCAGTTCTTC
>-|-|TRBJ2-3|TRBV6-6
CASVQQSTDTQYF
TGTGCCAGTGTTCAACAGTCCACAGATACGCAGTATTTT
>-|-|TRBJ1-5|TRBV6-1
CASSESGSNQPQHF
TGTGCCAGCAGTGAGTCAGGGAGCAATCAGCCCCAGCATTTT
>TRBD1|-|TRBJ2-3|TRBV15
CATSRDRDRGFTQYF
TGTGCCACCAGCAGAGACCGGGACAGGGGATTTACGCAGTATTTT
>-|few|TRBJ2-7|TRBV7-9
CASSLGVNYEQYF
TGTGCCAGCAGTTTAGGAGTAAACTACGAGCAGTACTTC
>-|-|TRBJ2-1|TRBV7-9
CASSSEPDLNNEQFF
TGTGCCAGCAGCTCCGAACCGGACTTGAACAATGAGCAGTTCTTC
>TRBD2|-|TRBJ2-5|TRBV12-5
CASAPGTSGHQETQYF
TGTGCTAGTGCGCCCGGGACTAGCGGCCACCAAGAGACCCAGTACTTC
>-|once|TRBJ2-7|TRBV4-2
CASSLIARDGEQYF
TGTGCCAGCAGCCTCATCGCGCGGGACGGGGAGCAGTACTTC
>-|once|TRBJ1-4|TRBV6-5
CASSYSIGVGQLFF
TGTGCCAGCAGCTACTCGATAGGGGTCGGGCAACTGTTTTTT
>-|-|TRBJ1-3|TRBV30
CAWSASGNTIYF
TGTGCCTGGAGTGCTTCTGGAAACACCATATATTTT
>-|-|TRBJ2-5|TRBV7-8
CASSSPETSQYF
TGTGCCAGCAGCTCCCCGGAGACTTCCCAGTACTTC
>-|-|TRBJ1-2|TRBV28
CASSLTYYGYTF
TGTGCCAGCAGCCTTACTTATTATGGCTACACCTTC
>-|-|TRBJ1-5|TRBV30
CAWSHRDHQPQHF
TGTGCCTGGAGTCACAGGGACCATCAGCCCCAGCATTTT
>-|few|TRBJ2-7|TRBV10-1
CASSESQGHEQYF
TGCGCCAGCAGTGAGTCGCAGGGGCACGAGCAGTACTTC